These 20 T cell receptor beta chains came from one sample sequenced in a study of T cell repertoires in cytomegalovirus infection. TCRdb ran MiXCR on the reads and lists one entry per CDR3 protein. The sample lists some 940,000 distinct CDR3 sequences, approximately 32% occurring once. These receptors have no known antigen. This material consisted of cultured CD8+ T cells from PBMCs, taken from culture after CMV antigen stimulation. All receptors come from a human donor in good health (CMV status not recorded). Some clones in this sample may be carry-over from other donors' samples.

The genes are TRBV18 and TRBJ2-7; TRBD1 matches at 8 bases. Germline V CDR1 and CDR2: KGHSH, LQKENI. The CDR3 contains 14 residues. The V gene end was trimmed by 3 bases and the J gene end by 3 bases; junction bases not matched to a gene: 4. CDR3 amino acids: CASSPGRGLYEQYF. Written as DNA, the CDR3 is TGTGCCAGCTCACCGGGCAGGGGGCTCTACGAGCAGTACTTC.

This clonotype was observed a handful of times. V usage is TRBV2 and J usage is TRBJ2-2; 10 bases match TRBD2. This CDR3 contains 15 residues. Looked up from germline, CDR1 is SNHLY and CDR2 is FYNNEI. V lost 6 bases to trimming and J lost 7 bases; unmatched junction nucleotides: 8. The CDR3 DNA reads as TGTGCCAGCAGGGCGACTAGCGGGCCCAGCGGGGAGCTGTTTTTT. This encodes CASRATSGPSGELFF.

The chain joins TRBV29-1 to TRBJ2-4, with 7 bases identical to TRBD1. The length of the CDR3 is 13 residues. Germline CDR1 is SQVTM and CDR2 is ANQGSEA. J gave up 0 bases and V 6 bases, and 2 bases lay outside the gene matches. CDR3 loop: CSVDRLAKNIQYF. The DNA of the CDR3 is TGCAGCGTGGACAGGCTAGCCAAAAACATTCAGTACTTC.

CDR3 sequence reads: CASSQGGHQPQHF. The DNA for the CDR3 is TGCGCCAGCAGCCAGGGGGGTCATCAGCCCCAGCATTTT. V is TRBV10-1 and J is TRBJ1-5, with 7 bases matching TRBD1. The V gene end was trimmed by 6 bases and the J gene end by 5 bases; junction bases not matched to a gene: 4. Per germline, CDR1 WNHNN and CDR2 SYGVQD (reference sequence). The CDR3 runs 13 residues.

The chain carries TRBV6-2 or TRBV6-3 and TRBJ2-7, with 11 nucleotides matching TRBD2. Trimming at V came to 0 bases and at J to 4 bases, leaving 5 bases not matched to a gene. CDR1 is MNHEY and CDR2 is SVGEGT in the germline V gene. This CDR3 has 16 residues. CDR3 in DNA: TGTGCCAGCAGTTACTCGATTAGCGGGGGGGAGTACGAGCAGTACTTC. Protein: CASSYSISGGEYEQYF.

The rearrangement uses TRBV6-2 or TRBV6-3 and TRBJ2-1; 10 bases align to TRBD2. This CDR3 has 15 residues. V was clipped by 5 bases and J by 6 bases; unmatched bases: 7. CDR1 is MNHEY, CDR2 SVGEGT, per germline. As DNA, the CDR3 is TGTGCCAGCAGTCTCACCGGGACTAGCGTCAATGAGCAGTTCTTC. Its translation: CASSLTGTSVNEQFF.

This clonotype was observed many times. This sequence joins TRBV7-2 and TRBJ2-3; 8 nucleotides agree with TRBD1. After removal of 2 bases from V and 4 bases from J, the junction contained 5 bases not matched to a gene. Germline assignment: CDR1 SGHTA and CDR2 FQGNSA. The CDR3 has 15 residues. The chain's CDR3 is CASSLSGGSADTQYF. CDR3 nucleotides: TGTGCCAGCAGCTTATCAGGGGGCAGCGCAGATACGCAGTATTTT. The whole variable domain, remainder taken from reference TRBV7-2 and TRBJ2-3, is GAGVSQSPSNKVTEKGKDVELRCDPISGHTALYWYRQSLGQGLEFLIYFQGNSAPDKSGLPSDRFSAERTGGSVSTLTIQRTQQEDSAVYLCASSLSGGSADTQYFGPGTRLTVL.

This clonotype was counted only a few times. The V and J genes are TRBV11-1 and TRBJ2-7; possibly TRBD1 for D (6 bases). CDR1 and CDR2 from the germline V gene are SGHAT and FQDESV (reference sequence). The length of the CDR3 is 14 residues. Deletions cut 4 bases from V and 5 bases from J, with 15 bases between. The CDR3 DNA sequence: TGTGCCAGCAGCTCCAGGGGAATGGCCGACGAGCAGTACGTC. It codes for CASSSRGMADEQYV.

This clonotype has only a few counts. The genes are TRBV6-6 and TRBJ1-6; TRBD1 might be the D (6 bases). CDR3 size: 14 residues. Germline V gene sequence: CDR1 MNHNY, CDR2 SVGAGI (reference sequence). V lost 9 bases and J 4 bases, leaving 13 bases between the germline ends. The CDR3 region has the DNA TGTGCCAGTCTACAGGGCTCTTATAATTCACCCCTCCACTTT. It yields the protein CASLQGSYNSPLHF.

The chain carries TRBV6-1 and TRBJ2-7; the match to TRBD1 covers 11 bases. The CDR3 covers 15 residues. Germline CDR1 reads MNHNS; CDR2 reads SASEGT. V was clipped by 6 bases and J by 6 bases; unmatched bases: 10. CDR3 in DNA: TGTGCCAGCAGCCTAAGCCCGGGACAGGGGGTCGAGCAGTACGTC. It specifies CASSLSPGQGVEQYV.

This chain joins TRBV6-5 and TRBJ2-3; either TRBD1 or TRBD2 may fit D (5 bases each). Per germline, CDR1 MNHEY and CDR2 SVGAGI. The CDR3 totals 16 residues. Trimming left V 0 bases short and J 6 bases short, with 16 bases between. The CDR3 nucleotides read TGTGCCAGCAGTTACTCGTGGCAGGGAGTTGGCGATACGCAGTATTTT. Translation gives CASSYSWQGVGDTQYF.

The chain combines TRBV14 with TRBJ2-3; D may be TRBD2 (6 bases). The CDR3 spans 16 residues. Germline V gene lookup returns CDR1 SGHDN and CDR2 FVKESK. The V end lost 4 bases, the J end lost 4 bases, and 18 bases lay between the germline ends. The CDR3 bases are TGTGCCAGCAGCCTCATTACGTCTGGCGGGGCAGATACGCAGTATTTT. It yields the protein CASSLITSGGADTQYF.

On this clonotype itself: At one end, the junction sequence differs from germline, possibly due to a read error. This chain links TRBV7-9 with TRBJ2-2; weak D call: TRBD1 (5 bases). This CDR3 has 17 residues. CDR1 and CDR2 (germline): SEHNR, FQNEAQ (reference sequence). The CDR3 nucleotides read TGTGTCAGCAGCTCCACCTACTGGGGCCCAAACACCGGGGAGCTGTTTTTT. As protein: CVSSSTYWGPNTGELFF.

CDR3 loop: CASSLISYQETQYF. The DNA for the CDR3 is TGTGCCAGCAGTTTAATCTCGTACCAAGAGACCCAGTACTTC. This chain uses TRBV12-3 or TRBV12-4 with TRBJ2-5; D remains ambiguous. The CDR3 length is 14 residues. Trimming removed 2 bases from V and 0 bases from J, with 7 bases in between.

This chain joins TRBV27 and TRBJ2-1; TRBD2 agrees at 12 bases. Per the germline V gene, CDR1 is MNHEY and CDR2 is SMNVEV (reference sequence). Germline trimming cut 5 bases from V and 8 bases from J; bases unmatched to any gene: 7. CDR3 length equals 15 residues. In DNA form, the CDR3 reads TGTGCCAGCAGTGTTCTAGCGGGGGGGATCGATGAGCAGTTCTTC. This translates into CASSVLAGGIDEQFF.

For this clonotype: One end of the junction does not line up with germline, which may come from a read error. The chain recombines TRBV11-3 with TRBJ2-2; weak D call: TRBD2 (5 bases). Germline lookup yields CDR1 SGHNT and CDR2 YENEEA. The CDR3 consists of 17 residues. The DNA for the CDR3 is TGTGCCAGCAGCCCCACGCGTGGGGATGATAGCTCCGGGGAGATGTTTTTT. It codes for CASSPTRGDDSSGEMFF.

This clonotype has just a few counts. This chain uses TRBV4-1 with TRBJ2-5, with D perhaps TRBD1 (6 bases). Germline values: CDR1 MGHRA, CDR2 YSYEKL. CDR3 length: 15 residues. The germline V and J ends were trimmed by 4 bases and 5 bases, with 17 bases remaining between them. In DNA, the CDR3 is TGCGCCAGCAGCCCCGTCTGGGGGCCGGGGGAGACCCAGTACTTC. This codes for CASSPVWGPGETQYF.

This clonotype has just a few counts. The chain links TRBV10-3 to TRBJ2-7; 9 bases are a match to TRBD1. The CDR3 contains 17 residues. V was clipped by 3 bases and J by 2 bases; unmatched bases: 11. Germline V CDR1 and CDR2: ENHRY, SYGVKD. The DNA of the CDR3 is TGTGCCATCAGTGATTGGCCGCCGGGACAGGGTCCCTACGAGCAGTACGTC. Its protein is CAISDWPPGQGPYEQYV.

The chain combines TRBV6-2 or TRBV6-3 with TRBJ1-5; 8 bases match TRBD1. Trimming cost V 6 bases and J 7 bases; bases outside gene matches: 5. The germline CDR1 and CDR2 sequences are MNHEY and SVGEGT. The CDR3 runs 13 residues. Written as DNA, the CDR3 is TGTGCCAGCAGCCGCGGACAGGGACAGCCCCAGCATTTT. It encodes CASSRGQGQPQHF.

This clonotype was seen many times. This chain links TRBV7-9 with TRBJ1-1; D is unclear. CDR3 length: 13 residues. V lost 4 bases, J lost 2 bases, and 8 bases lay in between. CDR1 is SEHNR, CDR2 FQNEAQ, per germline (reference sequence). The CDR3 DNA reads as TGTGCCAGCAGCTCGACGGTTAACACTGAAGCTTTCTTT. This codes for CASSSTVNTEAFF.